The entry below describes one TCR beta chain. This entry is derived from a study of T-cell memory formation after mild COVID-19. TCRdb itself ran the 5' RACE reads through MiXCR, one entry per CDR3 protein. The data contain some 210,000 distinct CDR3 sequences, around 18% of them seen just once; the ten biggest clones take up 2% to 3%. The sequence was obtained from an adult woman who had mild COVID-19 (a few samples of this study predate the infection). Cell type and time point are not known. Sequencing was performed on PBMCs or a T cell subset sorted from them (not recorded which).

Here the CDR3 reads CASSTRTETQYF. The DNA for the CDR3 is TGTGCCAGCAGCACCCGAACGGAGACCCAGTACTTC. The V call is TRBV7-2, the J call TRBJ2-5; D gene uncertain. Germline assignment: CDR1 SGHTA and CDR2 FQGNSA. CDR3 size: 12 residues. V lost 5 bases, J lost 5 bases, and 9 bases lay in between.